This T cell receptor beta chain is from a study of T cell responses to AZD1222 COVID-19 vaccine. Using immunoSEQ multiplex PCR, the repertoire was profiled, and TCRdb retains in-frame clones only, with some absent. The sample includes some 60,000 clones, 84% of them seen just once. Turning to this clone: Its antigen is currently unknown.

V lost 2 bases, J lost 4 bases, and 9 bases lay in between. The CDR3 is made up of 14 amino acids. The germline CDR1 and CDR2 sequences are MNHEY and SVGEGT. Whole-study findings and limits: The study identified only five to seven AZD1222 recipients as seropositive at baseline.

The chain has TRBV6-2 or TRBV6-3 and TRBJ1-5; TRBD1 is a possible D gene (5 bases). The TCR was taken from an adult in good health. Sequencing used peripheral blood, obtained on day 0 of AZD1222 vaccination. This chain's CDR3 is CASSYRGGNQPQHF. The CDR3, as DNA: TGTGCCAGCAGTTACAGGGGAGGGAATCAGCCCCAGCATTTT.